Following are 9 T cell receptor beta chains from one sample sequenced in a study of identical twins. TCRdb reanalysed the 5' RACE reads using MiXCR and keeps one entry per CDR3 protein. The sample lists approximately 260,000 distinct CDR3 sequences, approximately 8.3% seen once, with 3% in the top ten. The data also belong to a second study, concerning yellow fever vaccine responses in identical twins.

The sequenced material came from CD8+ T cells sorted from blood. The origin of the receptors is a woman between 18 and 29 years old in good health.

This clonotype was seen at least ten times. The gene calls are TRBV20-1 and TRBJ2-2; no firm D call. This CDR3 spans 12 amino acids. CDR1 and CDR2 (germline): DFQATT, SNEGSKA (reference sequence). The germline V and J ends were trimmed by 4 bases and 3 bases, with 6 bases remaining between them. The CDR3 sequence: CSAIGYTGELFF. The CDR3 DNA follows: TGCAGTGCTATCGGCTACACCGGGGAGCTGTTTTTT.

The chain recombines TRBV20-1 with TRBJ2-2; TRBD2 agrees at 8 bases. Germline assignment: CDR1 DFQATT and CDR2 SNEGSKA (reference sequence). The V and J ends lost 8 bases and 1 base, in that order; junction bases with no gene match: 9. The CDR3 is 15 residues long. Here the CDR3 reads CSPFKRERNTGELFF. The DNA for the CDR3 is TGCAGTCCCTTTAAGCGGGAGAGGAACACCGGGGAGCTGTTTTTT.

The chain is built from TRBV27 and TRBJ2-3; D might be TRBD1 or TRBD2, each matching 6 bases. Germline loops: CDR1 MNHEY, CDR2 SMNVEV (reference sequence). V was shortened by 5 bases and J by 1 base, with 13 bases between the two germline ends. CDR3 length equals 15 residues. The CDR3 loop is CASSLVGGRTDTQYF. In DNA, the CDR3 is TGTGCCAGCAGTCTCGTAGGGGGGCGCACAGATACGCAGTATTTT.

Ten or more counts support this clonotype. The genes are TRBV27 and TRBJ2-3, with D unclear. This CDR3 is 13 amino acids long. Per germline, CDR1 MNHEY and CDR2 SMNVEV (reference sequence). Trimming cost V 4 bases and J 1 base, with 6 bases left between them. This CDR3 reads CASSSRGTDTQYF. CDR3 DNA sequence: TGTGCCAGCAGTTCCCGGGGCACAGATACGCAGTATTTT.

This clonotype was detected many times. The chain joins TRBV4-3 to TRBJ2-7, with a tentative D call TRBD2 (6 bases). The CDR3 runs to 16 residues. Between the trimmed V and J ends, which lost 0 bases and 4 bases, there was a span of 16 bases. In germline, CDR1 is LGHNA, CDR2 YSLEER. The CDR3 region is CASSQDGGSGSYEQYF. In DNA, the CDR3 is TGCGCCAGCAGCCAAGACGGAGGGTCCGGGTCATACGAGCAGTACTTC.

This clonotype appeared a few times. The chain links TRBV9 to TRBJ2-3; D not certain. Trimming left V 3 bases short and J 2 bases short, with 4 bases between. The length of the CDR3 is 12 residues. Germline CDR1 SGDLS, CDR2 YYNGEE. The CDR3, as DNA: TGTGCCAGCAGCGCCAACACAGATACGCAGTATTTT. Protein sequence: CASSANTDTQYF.

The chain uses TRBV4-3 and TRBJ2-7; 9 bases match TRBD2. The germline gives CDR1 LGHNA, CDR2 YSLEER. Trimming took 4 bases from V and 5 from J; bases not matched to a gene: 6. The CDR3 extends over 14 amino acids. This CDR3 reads CASSPSGRRNEQYF. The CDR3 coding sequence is TGCGCCAGCAGCCCAAGCGGGAGGCGGAACGAGCAGTACTTC.

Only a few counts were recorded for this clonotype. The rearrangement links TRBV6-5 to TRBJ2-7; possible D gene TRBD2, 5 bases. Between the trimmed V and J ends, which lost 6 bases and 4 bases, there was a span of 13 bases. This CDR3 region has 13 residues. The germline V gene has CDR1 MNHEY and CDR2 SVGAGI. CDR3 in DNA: TGTGCCAGCAGATATAGCGACCTATACGAGCAGTACTTC. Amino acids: CASRYSDLYEQYF.

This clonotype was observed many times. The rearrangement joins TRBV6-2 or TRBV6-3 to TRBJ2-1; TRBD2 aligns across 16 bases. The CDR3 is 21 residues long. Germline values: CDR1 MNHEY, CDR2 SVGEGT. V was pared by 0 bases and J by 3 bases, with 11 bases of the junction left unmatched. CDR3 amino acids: CASSYSPTGLAGGAGYNEQFF. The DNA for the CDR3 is TGTGCCAGCAGTTACTCCCCGACGGGACTAGCGGGGGGGGCTGGCTACAATGAGCAGTTCTTC.